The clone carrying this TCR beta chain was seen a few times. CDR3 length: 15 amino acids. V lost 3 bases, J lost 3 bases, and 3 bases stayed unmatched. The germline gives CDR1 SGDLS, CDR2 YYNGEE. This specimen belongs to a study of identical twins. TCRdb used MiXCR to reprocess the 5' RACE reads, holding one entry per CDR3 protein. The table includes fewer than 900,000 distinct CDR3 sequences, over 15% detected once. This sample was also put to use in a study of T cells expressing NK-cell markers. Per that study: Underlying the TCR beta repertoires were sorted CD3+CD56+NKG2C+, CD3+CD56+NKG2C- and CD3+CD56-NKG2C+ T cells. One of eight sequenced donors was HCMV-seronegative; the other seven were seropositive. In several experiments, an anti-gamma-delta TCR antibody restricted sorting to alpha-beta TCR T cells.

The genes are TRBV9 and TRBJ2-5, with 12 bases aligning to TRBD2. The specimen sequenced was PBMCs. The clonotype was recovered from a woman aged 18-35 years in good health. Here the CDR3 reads CASSAGLAGKETQYF. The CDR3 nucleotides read TGTGCCAGCAGCGCCGGACTAGCGGGGAAAGAGACCCAGTACTTC.